The 18 T cell receptor beta chains listed next were all sequenced from one sample in a study of shared clonotypes between healthy human individuals (dated by TCRdb to 2018 to 2020). For the CD8 naive samples, CD45RO-negative cells were positively selected for CCR7, yielding a CD45RA+CCR7+ population from which TemRA cells were excluded. Library prep was done by the immunoSEQ multiplex PCR assay. Sourced from immuneACCESS, this table was stored by TCRdb with only in-frame sequences that have V and J called. A share of the clones is absent; for the studies checked, an unresolved V gene accounts for under half, and the remainder has no known explanation. This sample gives 1.5 million to 2.5 million clones in total; over 85% of them show up just once. The biggest ten clones account for approximately 1% of the sample. The material sequenced was naive CD8+ T cells sorted from blood. The cell subset or site label for this specimen denotes: CD45RA+CCR7+. Every receptor here comes from a man between 18 and 35 years old in good health.

V is TRBV14 and J is TRBJ2-7; D is undetermined. V gave up 0 bases and J gave up 0 bases, with 12 bases separating them. Germline-derived CDR1 and CDR2 are SGHDN and FVKESK. This CDR3 spans 16 amino acids. The CDR3 DNA sequence: TGTGCCAGCAGCCAAGATGAGACTCTCAGCTCCTACGAGCAGTACTTC. Encoded protein: CASSQDETLSSYEQYF.

The chain joins TRBV6-5 to TRBJ2-7, with a weak D call TRBD2 (5 bases). Germline CDR1 and CDR2: MNHEY and SVGAGI. V lost 5 bases to trimming and J lost 3 bases, with 11 bases between them. CDR3 length: 13 residues. CDR3 bases: TGTGCCAGCAGTCCTTACGAGGGCTACGAGCAGTACTTC. Its translation: CASSPYEGYEQYF.

This sequence joins TRBV19 and TRBJ1-1, with D possibly TRBD1 on 6 matching bases. Germline V gene sequence: CDR1 LNHDA, CDR2 SQIVND (reference sequence). Trimming shortened V by 4 bases and J by 6 bases, and 15 bases separated the two germline ends. The CDR3 extends over 14 amino acids. The CDR3 is CASSTDSHAPEAFF. CDR3 nucleotides: TGTGCCAGTAGTACGGACAGTCATGCCCCTGAAGCTTTCTTT. Full variable domain (rest looked up from reference TRBV19 and TRBJ1-1): DGGITQSPKYLFRKEGQNVTLSCEQNLNHDAMYWYRQDPGQGLRLIYYSQIVNDFQKGDIAEGYSVSREKKESFPLTVTSAQKNPTAFYLCASSTDSHAPEAFFGQGTRLTVV.

A word on this clone: The same CDR3 is also encoded by other DNA sequences in this sample. The gene calls are TRBV27 and TRBJ1-2; D may be TRBD1 (5 bases). This CDR3 is built from 14 residues. Germline values: CDR1 MNHEY, CDR2 SMNVEV (reference sequence). V was clipped by 8 bases and J by 4 bases, with 17 bases between them. CDR3 region: CASSWGESGYGYTF. The CDR3 coding sequence is TGTGCCAGCTCCTGGGGGGAGTCAGGCTATGGCTACACCTTC.

The rearrangement joins TRBV29-1 to TRBJ2-7; D is unclear. Trimming pared 6 bases from V and 3 bases from J, leaving 12 bases between. The CDR3 loop spans 12 amino acids. Germline-derived CDR1 and CDR2 are SQVTM and ANQGSEA. DNA for the CDR3: TGCAGCGTCCACCAGACTGGCTACGAGCAGTACTTC. It yields the protein CSVHQTGYEQYF.

This clone showed up just once. The chain is built from TRBV2 and TRBJ2-1; tentative D call: TRBD1 (5 bases). CDR1 and CDR2 from the germline V gene are SNHLY and FYNNEI. Trimming took 4 bases from V and 8 from J, leaving 6 bases between them. The CDR3 consists of 11 residues. The chain's CDR3 is CASSVGHEQFF. The CDR3, as DNA: TGTGCCAGCAGTGTGGGGCATGAGCAGTTCTTC.

V is TRBV6-4 and J is TRBJ1-6; D is ambiguous. In germline, CDR1 is MRHNA, CDR2 SNTAGT. The CDR3 covers 16 residues. V lost 6 bases and J lost 10, with 22 bases in between. The CDR3 region is CASREEGGSSGSPLHF. DNA of the CDR3: TGTGCCAGCAGGGAGGAGGGAGGTTCGAGTGGATCACCCCTCCACTTT.

The chain couples TRBV7-6 to TRBJ1-1; tentative D call: TRBD1 (5 bases). The length of the CDR3 is 13 residues. In germline, CDR1 is SGHVS, CDR2 FNYEAQ. V dropped 0 bases and J dropped 6 bases, with 8 bases sitting between them. The DNA for the CDR3 is TGTGCCAGCAGCTTAGCATGGACATCTGAAGCTTTCTTT. This encodes CASSLAWTSEAFF.

This chain joins TRBV19 and TRBJ2-1; perhaps TRBD2 as D (6 bases). V gave up 6 bases and J gave up 8 bases, with 11 bases separating them. The CDR3 consists of 12 residues. Germline-derived CDR1 and CDR2 are LNHDA and SQIVND (reference sequence). CDR3 sequence: CASSNGGDEQFF. For the CDR3, the DNA is TGTGCCAGTAGCAATGGAGGGGATGAGCAGTTCTTC. Combining the CDR3 with reference TRBV19 and TRBJ2-1 gives the whole variable domain DGGITQSPKYLFRKEGQNVTLSCEQNLNHDAMYWYRQDPGQGLRLIYYSQIVNDFQKGDIAEGYSVSREKKESFPLTVTSAQKNPTAFYLCASSNGGDEQFFGPGTRLTVL.

The CDR3, as DNA: TGTGCCAGCAGCGCCGACAGGGAAGCCAAAAACATTCAGTACTTC. As protein: CASSADREAKNIQYF. This chain joins TRBV9 and TRBJ2-4, with 7 bases matching TRBD1. The germline V gene encodes CDR1 SGDLS and CDR2 YYNGEE. The CDR3 runs to 15 residues. V lost 3 bases and J lost 0; bases outside the gene matches: 3.

This chain connects TRBV5-6 to TRBJ1-2; D may be TRBD1 (5 bases). The CDR3 covers 12 residues. V gave up 4 bases and J gave up 9 bases, with 13 bases separating them. CDR1 SGHDT and CDR2 YYEEEE come from the germline V gene. The CDR3 loop reads CASSGTDIRYTF. CDR3 nucleotides: TGTGCCAGCAGCGGGACCGACATCCGCTACACCTTC. The variable domain in full, completed from reference TRBV5-6 and TRBJ1-2, reads DAGVTQSPTHLIKTRGQQVTLRCSPKSGHDTVSWYQQALGQGPQFIFQYYEEEERQRGNFPDRFSGHQFPNYSSELNVNALLLGDSALYLCASSGTDIRYTFGSGTRLTVV.

The chain employs TRBV19 and TRBJ1-2; D ambiguous. Trimming cost V 5 bases and J 0 bases, with 10 bases left between them. This CDR3 is 14 amino acids long. Per the germline V gene, CDR1 is LNHDA and CDR2 is SQIVND (reference sequence). The CDR3 loop reads CASSFSVSNYGYTF. The CDR3 DNA sequence: TGTGCCAGTAGTTTCTCGGTATCTAACTATGGCTACACCTTC.

The rearrangement uses TRBV12-5 and TRBJ2-1; TRBD2 matches at 8 bases. The germline CDR1 and CDR2 sequences are LGHNT and FRNRAP. CDR3 length: 14 amino acids. V trimming: 7 bases; J trimming: 7 bases; junction bases outside the gene matches: 9. CDR3: CASVWAGGKNEQFF. DNA for the CDR3: TGTGCTAGTGTCTGGGCGGGAGGTAAAAATGAGCAGTTCTTC.

This clone was counted a single time. V gene TRBV4-3 combines with J gene TRBJ1-2; D perhaps matches TRBD1 (5 bases). Germline CDR1 is LGHNA and CDR2 is YSLEER. The CDR3 runs 16 residues. The V gene lost 1 base and the J gene lost 5 bases, with 17 bases spanning the gap. This CDR3 reads CASSQGEGRVVYGYTF. The CDR3 DNA follows: TGCGCCAGCAGCCAAGGGGAGGGCAGGGTTGTTTATGGCTACACCTTC.

The chain has TRBV9 and TRBJ2-3, with a tentative D call TRBD1 (6 bases). The germline V gene has CDR1 SGDLS and CDR2 YYNGEE. The V and J ends lost 4 bases and 0 bases respectively, with 12 bases between them. This CDR3 has 15 residues. For the CDR3, the DNA is TGTGCCAGCAGCCCCGCTGGGACAAGCACAGATACGCAGTATTTT. Translated: CASSPAGTSTDTQYF.

The CDR3 nucleotides are TGTGCCAGCAGCTTAGCCTCGCCCCGACAGGGGCAAGAGACCCAGTACTTC. The encoded protein is CASSLASPRQGQETQYF. The V gene is TRBV11-2, the J gene TRBJ2-5; 8 positions agree with TRBD1. Looked up from germline, CDR1 is SGHAT and CDR2 is FQNNGV. V trimming: 1 base; J trimming: 2 bases; junction bases outside the gene matches: 9. The CDR3 spans 17 residues.

The chain couples TRBV4-1 to TRBJ2-3; 15 positions agree with TRBD2. This CDR3 spans 17 amino acids. Germline values: CDR1 MGHRA, CDR2 YSYEKL. V trimming: 5 bases; J trimming: 4 bases; junction bases outside the gene matches: 7. CDR3 region: CASSYGLAGGPADTQYF. CDR3 bases: TGCGCCAGCAGCTACGGACTAGCGGGAGGGCCGGCAGATACGCAGTATTTT.

This clone was seen more than once but under ten times. In the same sample, other DNA sequences code for this CDR3. The rearrangement joins TRBV9 to TRBJ1-6; D is undetermined. Germline assignment: CDR1 SGDLS and CDR2 YYNGEE. This CDR3 has 14 residues. Between the trimmed V and J ends, which lost 0 bases and 6 bases, there was a span of 7 bases. The DNA of the CDR3 is TGTGCCAGCAGCGTAGAAGGGCTTAATTCACCCCTCCACTTT. This encodes CASSVEGLNSPLHF.